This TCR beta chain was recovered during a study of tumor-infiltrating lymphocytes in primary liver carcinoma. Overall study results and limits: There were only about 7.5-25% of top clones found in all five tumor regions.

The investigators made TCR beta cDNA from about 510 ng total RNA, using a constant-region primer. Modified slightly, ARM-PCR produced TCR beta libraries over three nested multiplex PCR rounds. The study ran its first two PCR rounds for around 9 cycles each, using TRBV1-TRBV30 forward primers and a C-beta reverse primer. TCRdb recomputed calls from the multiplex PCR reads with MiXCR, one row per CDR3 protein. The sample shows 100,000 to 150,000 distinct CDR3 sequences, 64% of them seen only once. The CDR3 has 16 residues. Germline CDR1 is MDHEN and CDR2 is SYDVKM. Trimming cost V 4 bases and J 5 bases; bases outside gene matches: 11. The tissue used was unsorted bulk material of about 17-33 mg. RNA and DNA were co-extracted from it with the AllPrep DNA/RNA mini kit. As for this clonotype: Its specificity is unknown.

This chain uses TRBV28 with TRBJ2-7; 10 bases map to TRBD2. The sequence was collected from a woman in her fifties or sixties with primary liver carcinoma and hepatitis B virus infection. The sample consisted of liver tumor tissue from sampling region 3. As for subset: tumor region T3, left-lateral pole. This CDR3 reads CASSSPSSGSLHEQYF. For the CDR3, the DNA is TGTGCCAGCAGTTCGCCTTCTAGCGGGAGTCTCCACGAGCAGTACTTC.